This entry features one TCR beta chain sequence. The antigen is unknown. These data are taken from a study of T cells expressing NK-cell markers. Looking at the study overall: The TCR beta repertoires originated in sorted CD3+CD56+NKG2C+, CD3+CD56+NKG2C- and CD3+CD56-NKG2C+ T cells. Eight donors were sequenced, seven testing HCMV-seropositive and one testing seronegative.

With UMIs, 5'RACE template switching was used to make TCR beta cDNA. From the 5' RACE reads, TCRdb lists one entry per CDR3 protein and no DNA. This sample contains about 160,000 distinct CDR3 sequences. Germline CDR1 and CDR2: LGHDT and YNNKEL (reference sequence). The CDR3 extends over 15 amino acids. Notes on the study in general: Also leading the CD3+CD56-NKG2C+ fraction in a few donors were these clonotypes.

Sequencing used blood T cells: a sorted CD56 or NKG2C T cell subset, CD4+ or CD8+ T cells, or bulk PBMC T cells (not recorded which). The gene calls are TRBV3-1 and TRBJ1-2; there is no DNA to check the TCRdb D call of TRBD1. This receptor was taken from a man aged 18-70 years in good health. CDR3 region: CASSLSSVGQDGYTF.